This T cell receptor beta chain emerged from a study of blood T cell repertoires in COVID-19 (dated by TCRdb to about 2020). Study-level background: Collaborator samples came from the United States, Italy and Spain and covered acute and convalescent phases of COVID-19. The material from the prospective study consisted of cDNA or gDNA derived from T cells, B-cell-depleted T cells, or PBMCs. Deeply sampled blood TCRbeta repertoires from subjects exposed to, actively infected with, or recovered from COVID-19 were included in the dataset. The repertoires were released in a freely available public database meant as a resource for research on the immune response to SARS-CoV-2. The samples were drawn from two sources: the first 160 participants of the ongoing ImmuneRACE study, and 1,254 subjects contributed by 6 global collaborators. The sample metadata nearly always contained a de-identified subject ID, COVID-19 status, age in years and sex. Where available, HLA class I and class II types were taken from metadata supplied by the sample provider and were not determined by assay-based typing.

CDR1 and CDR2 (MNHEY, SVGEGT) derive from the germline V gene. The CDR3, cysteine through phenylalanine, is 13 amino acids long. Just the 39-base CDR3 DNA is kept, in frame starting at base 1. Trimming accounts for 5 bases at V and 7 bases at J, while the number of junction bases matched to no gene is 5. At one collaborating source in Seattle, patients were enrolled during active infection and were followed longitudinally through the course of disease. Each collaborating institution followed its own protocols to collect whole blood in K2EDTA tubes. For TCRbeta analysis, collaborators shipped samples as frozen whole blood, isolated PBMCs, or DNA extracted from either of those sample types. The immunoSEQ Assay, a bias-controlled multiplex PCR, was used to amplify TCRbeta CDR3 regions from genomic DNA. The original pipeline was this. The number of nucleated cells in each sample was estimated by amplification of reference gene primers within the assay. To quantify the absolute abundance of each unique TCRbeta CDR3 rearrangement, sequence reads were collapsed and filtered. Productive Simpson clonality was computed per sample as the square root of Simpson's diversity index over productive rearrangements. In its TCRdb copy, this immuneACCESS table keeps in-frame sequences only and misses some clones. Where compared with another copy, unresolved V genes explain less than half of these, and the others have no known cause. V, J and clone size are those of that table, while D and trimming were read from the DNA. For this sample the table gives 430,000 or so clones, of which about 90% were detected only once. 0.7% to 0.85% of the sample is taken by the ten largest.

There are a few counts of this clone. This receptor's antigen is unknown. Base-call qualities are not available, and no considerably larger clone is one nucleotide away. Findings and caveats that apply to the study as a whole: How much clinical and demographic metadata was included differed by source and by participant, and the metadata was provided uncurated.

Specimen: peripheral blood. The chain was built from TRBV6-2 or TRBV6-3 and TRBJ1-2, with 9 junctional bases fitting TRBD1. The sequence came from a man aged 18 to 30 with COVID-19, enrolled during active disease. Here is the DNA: TGTGCCAGCAGTCAGGGACAGGGAGTTGGCTACACCTTC. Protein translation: CASSQGQGVGYTF.